This T cell receptor (beta chain) stems from a study of beta chain features in type 1 diabetes. Study-wide points: Type 1 diabetes patients showed a moderate but significant shortening of TCRB CDR3s in all four CD4+ subsets.

Expressed TCRB transcripts were sequenced because the isolated RNA had all been reverse transcribed beforehand. Assay used: immunoSEQ multiplex PCR; TCRdb lists only in-frame clones, some missing. The sample carries 550,000 to 850,000 clones, roughly 13% recorded once. The CDR3 loop spans 12 amino acids. Germline lookup yields CDR1 GTSNPN and CDR2 SVGIG (reference sequence). Trimming left V 0 bases short and J 8 bases short, with 10 bases between. This clone came up a few times. Its specificity is not known. Other DNA sequences in the same sample also yield this CDR3. The sequenced sample was naive CD4+ T cells from blood. This rearrangement joins TRBV30 to TRBJ1-2; weak D call: TRBD1 (5 bases). The receptor was derived from a man between 18 and 35 years old with type 1 diabetes. As DNA, the CDR3 is TGTGCCTGGAGTGTACGGGAGGGGGGCTACACCTTC. Its translation: CAWSVREGGYTF.